The 10 T cell receptor beta chains below come from one sample, sequenced in a study of identical twins. A single record per CDR3 protein comes from TCRdb applying MiXCR to the 5' RACE reads. The data show 200,000 to 300,000 distinct CDR3 sequences, about 10% seen once. Material: memory T cells sorted from blood. The receptors derive from a man over 45 in good health.

This clonotype was observed at least ten times. This chain uses TRBV3-1 with TRBJ1-6; the match to TRBD1 covers 12 bases. Per germline, CDR1 LGHDT and CDR2 YNNKEL (reference sequence). The CDR3 loop spans 19 amino acids. V gave up 0 bases and J gave up 8 bases; unmatched junction bases: 11. This chain's CDR3 is CASSQEVGTGGVPHSPLHF. Written as DNA, the CDR3 is TGTGCCAGCAGCCAAGAGGTTGGGACAGGGGGCGTCCCTCATTCACCCCTCCACTTT.

This clonotype was detected only a few times. The rearrangement links TRBV20-1 to TRBJ2-1; D assignment may be TRBD1 or TRBD2 (5 bases each). Germline-derived CDR1 and CDR2 are DFQATT and SNEGSKA (reference sequence). The CDR3 is made up of 15 amino acids. The V gene lost 3 bases and the J gene lost 0 bases, with 12 bases spanning the gap. CDR3 nucleotide sequence: TGCAGTGCTAGTCCGTTCGGGGCCTCCTACAATGAGCAGTTCTTC. This sequence encodes CSASPFGASYNEQFF.

This clonotype has more than one count but fewer than ten. The chain combines TRBV6-1 with TRBJ2-1, with a possible D match to TRBD2 (7 bases). Trimming cost V 6 bases and J 7 bases, with 10 bases left between them. The CDR3 length is 12 residues. The germline gives CDR1 MNHNS, CDR2 SASEGT. The CDR3 sequence is CASRKGGNEQFF. As DNA, the CDR3 is TGTGCCAGCAGGAAGGGGGGGAATGAGCAGTTCTTC.

Concerning this clonotype: One end of the junction is discordant with germline, which a read error may explain. The V and J genes are TRBV20-1 and TRBJ2-7; D not certain. The CDR3 spans 12 residues. In germline, CDR1 is DFQATT, CDR2 SNEGSKA (reference sequence). Here the CDR3 DNA reads TGCAGTGCTAGCCCCATCTCCCGGACCCCTGACTTC. Translation gives CSASPISRTPDF.

A single count supports this clonotype. The CDR3 coding sequence is TGTGCCAGCTCACCGCCCGGACGGTTTAGGTCTGGAAACACCATATATTTT. Translating it yields CASSPPGRFRSGNTIYF. The rearrangement uses TRBV18 and TRBJ1-3; unclear D gene. V gave up 3 bases and J gave up 1 base, with 16 bases separating them. The CDR3 consists of 17 residues. Per germline, CDR1 KGHSH and CDR2 LQKENI.

The chain combines TRBV20-1 with TRBJ2-5; D ambiguous. V was cut by 2 bases and J by 3 bases, with 4 bases left in between. Germline CDR1 DFQATT, CDR2 SNEGSKA (reference sequence). The CDR3 length is 11 residues. CDR3 sequence: CSARREETQYF. CDR3 coding DNA: TGCAGTGCTAGAAGGGAAGAGACCCAGTACTTC.

In its sample, this clonotype was seen a few times. The chain couples TRBV4-1 to TRBJ1-4; D is unclear. The CDR3 runs to 17 residues. Trimming removed 1 base from V and 6 bases from J, with 18 bases in between. Germline values: CDR1 MGHRA, CDR2 YSYEKL. The CDR3 here is CASSQVVGIRVDEKLFF. As DNA, the CDR3 is TGCGCCAGCAGCCAAGTTGTGGGGATACGGGTCGATGAAAAACTGTTTTTT.

This clonotype came up a few times. The rearrangement joins TRBV20-1 to TRBJ2-7; TRBD1 might be the D (6 bases). The CDR3 is made up of 16 amino acids. Trimming stripped 5 bases from V and 4 bases from J, with 24 bases between. Germline lookup yields CDR1 DFQATT and CDR2 SNEGSKA (reference sequence). The CDR3 coding sequence is TGCAGTGCTTACACTCGCCAGGGGCAACAGATATACGAGCAGTACTTC. Translating it yields CSAYTRQGQQIYEQYF.

This clonotype has a handful of counts. This rearrangement joins TRBV4-2 to TRBJ1-5, with D possibly matching TRBD1 (5 bases). The V gene's germline CDR1 is LGHNA and CDR2 YNFKEQ. The CDR3 covers 17 residues. The germline V and J ends were trimmed by 1 base and 5 bases, with 18 bases remaining between them. CDR3: CASSQGDGGAIHQPQHF. In DNA form, the CDR3 reads TGTGCCAGCAGCCAAGGGGATGGGGGAGCAATTCATCAGCCCCAGCATTTT.

This clonotype was detected ten times or more. The genes are TRBV28 and TRBJ2-3; 12 bases line up with TRBD2. This CDR3 is 18 amino acids long. CDR1 and CDR2 from the germline V gene are MDHEN and SYDVKM. J was trimmed by 0 bases and V by 6 bases; bases with no gene match: 10. This CDR3 is CASSPRVLAGGSTDTQYF. CDR3 DNA: TGTGCCAGCAGCCCAAGGGTACTAGCGGGAGGAAGCACAGATACGCAGTATTTT.